A single sample is the source of the 17 T cell receptor beta chains below, sequenced in a study of human T cells and chemical hapten exposure. The time point here: patch test 1, 2 weeks after DPC sensitization. Treatment noted: therapeutic diphenylcyclopropenone sensitization with weekly scalp DPC. TCRdb analysed the RACE reads with MiXCR anew, one entry per CDR3 protein. Of over 65,000 distinct CDR3 sequences listed, about 10% are singletons. Sequencing used whole blood, obtained in connection with sensitization to the hapten diphenylcyclopropenone (DPC). The receptor source for this set is a woman between 45 and 65 years old with alopecia areata. Some clones in this sample may be carry-over from other donors' samples.

The V call is TRBV25-1, the J call TRBJ1-6; the D gene is possibly TRBD1 (5 bases). The CDR3 is 15 amino acids. Trimming pared 5 bases from V and 7 bases from J, leaving 15 bases between. Germline lookup yields CDR1 MGHDK and CDR2 SYGVNS. CDR3 nucleotides: TGTGCCAGCAGTTCACCGGGACTGCAAAATTCACCCCTCCACTTT. It translates to CASSSPGLQNSPLHF.

This clonotype appeared many times. The chain recombines TRBV27 with TRBJ2-1; 12 nucleotides align to TRBD2. Per the germline V gene, CDR1 is MNHEY and CDR2 is SMNVEV (reference sequence). The CDR3 runs to 17 residues. Trimming cost V 9 bases and J 0 bases; bases outside gene matches: 9. CDR3 nucleotides: TGTGCCAGTGGGGGACTAGCGGGTGGCAGCTCCTACAATGAGCAGTTCTTC. It is translated as CASGGLAGGSSYNEQFF.

This clonotype was found many times. The CDR3 is CSVEDGGQRLFF. The CDR3 nucleotides are TGCAGCGTTGAAGATGGCGGGCAACGACTGTTTTTT. This rearrangement joins TRBV29-1 to TRBJ1-4; D is unclear. V lost 0 bases and J lost 13, with 12 bases in between. Germline assignment: CDR1 SQVTM and CDR2 ANQGSEA. The CDR3 length is 12 residues.

This clonotype appeared a few times. The J gene is TRBJ2-6, the V gene TRBV9, with unresolved D. Germline CDR1 and CDR2: SGDLS and YYNGEE. V was trimmed by 2 bases and J by 0 bases, leaving 3 bases between them. The CDR3 is 14 amino acids. The CDR3: CASSVSSGANVLTF. The CDR3 region has the DNA TGTGCCAGCAGCGTTTCCTCTGGGGCCAACGTCCTGACTTTC.

This clonotype came up once. A read error is possible here, since a much larger clone lies one base away. This chain connects TRBV5-5 to TRBJ1-5; 9 bases match TRBD1. The J call may be faulty, since TRBJ2-3 better matches the DNA end. The CDR3 has 15 residues. Germline values: CDR1 SGHKS, CDR2 YYEKEE (reference sequence). The CDR3 region has the DNA TGTGCCAGCAGCTCACAACAGGGGGCCTTTCAGCCCCAGTATTTT. The encoded protein is CASSSQQGAFQPQYF.

This clonotype was counted at least ten times. The chain carries TRBV20-1 and TRBJ2-7; tentatively, D is TRBD1 (5 bases). This CDR3 spans 12 amino acids. Germline CDR1 and CDR2: DFQATT and SNEGSKA (reference sequence). Trimming took 2 bases from V and 7 from J, leaving 12 bases between them. CDR3 loop: CSARPEGVEQYF. The CDR3 region has the DNA TGCAGTGCTAGACCCGAAGGGGTAGAGCAGTACTTC.

The chain couples TRBV20-1 to TRBJ1-1; no firm D call. The length of the CDR3 is 14 residues. V was pared by 3 bases and J by 0 bases, with 11 bases between. CDR1 and CDR2 (germline): DFQATT, SNEGSKA (reference sequence). The CDR3 nucleotides read TGCAGTGCTAGGGCTATACTAATGAACACTGAAGCTTTCTTT. Amino acids: CSARAILMNTEAFF.

This chain connects TRBV20-1 to TRBJ2-5; tentatively, D is TRBD1 (6 bases). Trimming pared 6 bases from V and 3 bases from J, leaving 14 bases between. Germline CDR1 reads DFQATT; CDR2 reads SNEGSKA (reference sequence). The CDR3 is 13 amino acids. As DNA, the CDR3 is TGCAGTGCAGACCGAACAGGGAAAGAGACCCAGTACTTC. It yields the protein CSADRTGKETQYF.

The chain employs TRBV28 and TRBJ1-2; possible D gene TRBD1, 5 bases. Trimming took 5 bases from V and 7 from J, leaving 8 bases between them. The CDR3 contains 11 residues. Germline CDR1 and CDR2: MDHEN and SYDVKM. CDR3 DNA: TGTGCCAGCAGTGACAGTTTTGGCTACACCTTC. It specifies CASSDSFGYTF.

This clonotype was picked up a small number of times. The CDR3 DNA sequence: TGTGCCAGCAAGGTGGCAGGGAATCGCAATCAGCCCCAGCATTTT. As protein: CASKVAGNRNQPQHF. The chain joins TRBV12-3 or TRBV12-4 to TRBJ1-5; weak D call: TRBD1 (5 bases). CDR3 length: 15 amino acids. Trimming took 7 bases from V and 2 from J, leaving 15 bases between them.

This clonotype was detected only a few times. The rearrangement uses TRBV27 and TRBJ2-7, with D possibly matching TRBD2 (6 bases). Germline CDR1 MNHEY, CDR2 SMNVEV (reference sequence). The V and J ends lost 3 bases and 0 bases respectively, with 15 bases between them. This CDR3 is built from 16 residues. The CDR3 loop reads CASSFLGRGRSYEQYF. The DNA of the CDR3 is TGTGCCAGCAGTTTTTTAGGGCGGGGCCGCTCCTACGAGCAGTACTTC.

This clonotype was observed a handful of times. J is TRBJ2-5 and V is TRBV6-2 or TRBV6-3; D is unresolved. The CDR3 extends over 17 amino acids. Germline assignment: CDR1 MNHEY and CDR2 SVGEGT. The ends were cut back, 5 bases at V and 4 bases at J, with 23 bases in the middle. This chain's CDR3 is CASSRTSAGRARETQYF. As DNA, the CDR3 is TGTGCCAGCAGTCGCACCTCCGCCGGCCGAGCGCGAGAGACCCAGTACTTC.

The chain couples TRBV12-3 or TRBV12-4 to TRBJ2-7; no clear D. The CDR3 runs 11 residues. Trimming stripped 2 bases from V and 9 bases from J, with 8 bases between. This chain's CDR3 is CASSLSQAQYF. CDR3 in DNA: TGTGCCAGCAGTTTAAGCCAGGCGCAGTACTTC.

This clonotype turned up a few times. The rearrangement joins TRBV20-1 to TRBJ2-1; tentatively, D is TRBD2 (5 bases). The CDR3 has 13 residues. V was cut by 1 base and J by 7 bases, with 11 bases left in between. Germline CDR1 and CDR2: DFQATT and SNEGSKA (reference sequence). The CDR3 region is CSARGGLRNEQFF. CDR3 DNA sequence: TGCAGTGCTAGAGGCGGACTCCGAAATGAGCAGTTCTTC.

This clonotype was seen many times. V and J are TRBV14 and TRBJ1-1, with TRBD1 matching 9 bases. Trimming removed 9 bases from V and 3 bases from J; junction bases left unmatched: 11. The CDR3 is 15 residues long. Germline CDR1 is SGHDN and CDR2 is FVKESK. CDR3 in DNA: TGTGCCAGACACGGACAGGGGTATTATGACACTGAAGCTTTCTTT. This encodes CARHGQGYYDTEAFF.

This clonotype was seen only a few times. The V call is TRBV18, the J call TRBJ1-4; TRBD1 agrees at 7 bases. V dropped 4 bases and J dropped 4; count of bases not matched to a gene: 3. The CDR3 spans 14 residues. From germline, CDR1 is KGHSH and CDR2 LQKENI. The CDR3 DNA is TGTGCCAGCTCACACGGGACAGATAATGAAAAACTGTTTTTT. Translated, it gives CASSHGTDNEKLFF.

This clonotype has ten or more counts. The V call is TRBV18, the J call TRBJ2-5; D perhaps matches TRBD2 (6 bases). The CDR3 has 15 amino acids. CDR1 and CDR2 (germline): KGHSH, LQKENI. V gave up 3 bases and J gave up 2 bases, with 13 bases separating them. CDR3: CASSPLGGLQETQYF. CDR3 DNA: TGTGCCAGCTCACCCCTGGGGGGATTACAAGAGACCCAGTACTTC.